These 13 T cell receptor beta chains originate from one sample sequenced in a study of CD8 T cells in Susac syndrome. RNA in amounts of roughly 0.5 to 1 ug was reverse transcribed with random hexamers. One entry per CDR3 protein results from TCRdb running MiXCR on the immunoSEQ multiplex PCR reads. The sample lists about 130,000 distinct CDR3 sequences, about 93% occurring once. Sample: CD8+ T cells from PBMCs. The receptors were gathered from a human donor with multiple sclerosis.

This chain joins TRBV2 and TRBJ2-1, with 10 positions matching TRBD2. V lost 8 bases to trimming and J lost 6 bases; unmatched junction nucleotides: 7. The CDR3 totals 14 residues. The germline CDR1 and CDR2 sequences are SNHLY and FYNNEI. CDR3 protein: CASLPAGGGNEQFF. In nucleotides, the CDR3 is TGTGCCAGCCTTCCAGCGGGAGGGGGCAATGAGCAGTTCTTC.

The CDR3 DNA reads TGCGCCAGCAGCCAAGAAGGTGGGCTTTGGACTCAGCCCCAGCATTTT. Residues: CASSQEGGLWTQPQHF. The chain carries TRBV4-1 and TRBJ1-5; D call uncertain. The CDR3 covers 16 residues. Germline V gene sequence: CDR1 MGHRA, CDR2 YSYEKL. The germline V and J ends were trimmed by 0 bases and 6 bases, with 15 bases remaining between them.

The rearrangement links TRBV20-1 to TRBJ2-1; TRBD2 aligns across 11 bases. CDR3 length: 20 amino acids. J was trimmed by 0 bases and V by 0 bases; bases with no gene match: 13. Germline-derived CDR1 and CDR2 are DFQATT and SNEGSKA (reference sequence). DNA of the CDR3: TGCAGTGCTAGAGATTATGGGCTAGCGGGAGGCCTAAACTCCTACAATGAGCAGTTCTTC. Translating gives CSARDYGLAGGLNSYNEQFF.

The chain is built from TRBV19 and TRBJ2-2; D is undetermined. Germline CDR1 LNHDA, CDR2 SQIVND (reference sequence). The CDR3 contains 13 residues. Trimming removed 5 bases at V and 0 bases at J, with 4 bases between. The CDR3 sequence: CASSGSNTGELFF. DNA for the CDR3: TGTGCCAGTAGTGGATCGAACACCGGGGAGCTGTTTTTT.

The J gene is TRBJ2-1, the V gene TRBV10-3, with D maybe TRBD2 (6 bases). Germline assignment: CDR1 ENHRY and CDR2 SYGVKD. Trimming took off 1 base at V and 15 bases at J, with 13 bases between the two ends. CDR3 length equals 12 residues. The CDR3 is CAISELTGDWFF. For the CDR3, the DNA is TGTGCCATCAGTGAGTTAACGGGAGATTGGTTCTTC.

V is TRBV29-1 and J is TRBJ2-5, with 9 bases aligning to TRBD1. The CDR3 sequence is 14 residues long. Germline V gene lookup returns CDR1 SQVTM and CDR2 ANQGSEA. With V trimmed by 7 bases and J by 4 bases, 10 bases remained unmatched. CDR3 bases: TGCAGCGCCAGACAGGGGGAGTATAGAGAGACCCAGTACTTC. Translated, it gives CSARQGEYRETQYF. The full variable domain, rest sourced from reference TRBV29-1 and TRBJ2-5, is SAVISQKPSRDICQRGTSLTIQCQVDSQVTMMFWYRQQPGQSLTLIATANQGSEATYESGFVIDKFPISRPNLTFSTLTVSNMSPEDSSIYLCSARQGEYRETQYFGPGTRLLVL.

V usage is TRBV13 and J usage is TRBJ1-2; 9 nucleotides agree with TRBD1. This CDR3 is 16 amino acids long. J gave up 3 bases and V 4 bases, and 9 bases lay outside the gene matches. Germline V gene sequence: CDR1 PRHDT, CDR2 FYEKMQ (reference sequence). The CDR3 DNA follows: TGTGCCAGCAGCTCCGGGACAGGGCCAAAGGACTATGGCTACACCTTC. Translating gives CASSSGTGPKDYGYTF.

The chain's CDR3 is CASRDRSYYEQYF. The CDR3 coding sequence is TGTGCCAGCCGGGACAGAAGTTACTACGAGCAGTACTTC. This chain joins TRBV27 and TRBJ2-7; 7 nucleotides align to TRBD1. This CDR3 is 13 amino acids long. With V trimmed by 8 bases and J by 3 bases, 7 bases remained unmatched. The germline CDR1 and CDR2 sequences are MNHEY and SMNVEV (reference sequence).

The chain combines TRBV28 with TRBJ2-1, with D perhaps TRBD1 (6 bases). This CDR3 region has 16 residues. From germline, CDR1 is MDHEN and CDR2 SYDVKM. The V gene lost 5 bases and the J gene lost 0 bases, with 14 bases spanning the gap. CDR3 sequence reads: CASSPRQESSYNEQFF. CDR3 nucleotides: TGTGCCAGCAGTCCTAGACAGGAGTCCTCCTACAATGAGCAGTTCTTC. The whole variable domain, remainder taken from reference TRBV28 and TRBJ2-1, is DVKVTQSSRYLVKRTGEKVFLECVQDMDHENMFWYRQDPGLGLRLIYFSYDVKMKEKGDIPEGYSVSREKKERFSLILESASTNQTSMYLCASSPRQESSYNEQFFGPGTRLTVL.

DNA of the CDR3: TGTGCCAGCAGTGGCAGGGGAACAACCTACGAGCAGTACTTC. This encodes CASSGRGTTYEQYF. This chain joins TRBV6-1 and TRBJ2-7; maybe TRBD1 (6 bases). The CDR3 covers 14 residues. Germline lookup yields CDR1 MNHNS and CDR2 SASEGT. V gave up 4 bases and J gave up 2 bases, with 12 bases separating them.

V gene TRBV3-1 combines with J gene TRBJ2-1; weak D call: TRBD2 (6 bases). CDR1 is LGHDT, CDR2 YNNKEL, per germline (reference sequence). This CDR3 is 17 amino acids long. V dropped 0 bases and J dropped 8 bases, with 20 bases sitting between them. The CDR3 bases are TGTGCCAGCAGCCAAGATTACTACGGGAGTTCGGGCGATGAGCAGTTCTTC. This sequence encodes CASSQDYYGSSGDEQFF.

The V call is TRBV7-2, the J call TRBJ2-4; D unclear. In germline, CDR1 is SGHTA, CDR2 FQGNSA. There are 14 residues in the CDR3. V lost 11 bases and J 0 bases, leaving 14 bases between the germline ends. In DNA, the CDR3 is TGTGCCCCCCCAGAAGGGATAGCCAAAAACATTCAGTACTTC. This translates into CAPPEGIAKNIQYF.

J is TRBJ1-2 and V is TRBV12-3 or TRBV12-4; a weak D match, TRBD1 (5 bases). V was clipped by 5 bases and J by 1 base, with 14 bases between them. The CDR3 runs 15 residues. CDR3 coding DNA: TGTGCCAGCAGTCCTCAGGCAGGGCTTAACTATGGCTACACCTTC. Its protein product is CASSPQAGLNYGYTF.